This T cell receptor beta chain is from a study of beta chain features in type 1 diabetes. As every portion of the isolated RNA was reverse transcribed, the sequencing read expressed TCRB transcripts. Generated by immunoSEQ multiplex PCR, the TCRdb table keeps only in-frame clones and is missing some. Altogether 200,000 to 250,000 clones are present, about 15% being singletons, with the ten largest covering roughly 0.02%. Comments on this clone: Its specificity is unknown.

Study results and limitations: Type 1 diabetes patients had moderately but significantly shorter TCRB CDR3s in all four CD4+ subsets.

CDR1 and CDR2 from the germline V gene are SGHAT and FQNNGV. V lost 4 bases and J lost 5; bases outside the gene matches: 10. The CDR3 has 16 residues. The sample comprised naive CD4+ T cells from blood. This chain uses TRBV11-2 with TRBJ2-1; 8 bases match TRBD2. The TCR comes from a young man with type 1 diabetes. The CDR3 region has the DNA TGTGCCAGCAGCTCGATAAGCGGGAGAAAGGACAATGAGCAGTTCTTC. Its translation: CASSSISGRKDNEQFF.